What follows describes a single T cell receptor (beta chain). What it recognizes is unknown. Because the CDR3's place on the DNA is in doubt, the DNA is left out and the CDR3 is given as listed by TCRdb. The sample comes from a study of Graves' ophthalmopathy and Graves' hyperthyroidism. Looking at the study overall: Hyperthyroidism was considered stable when no ophthalmopathy appeared within 18 months of follow-up.

Germline-derived CDR1 and CDR2 are ENHRY and SYGVKD. The CDR3 spans 13 residues, counting both ends. Amplified material comprised TCR beta CDR3 regions derived from RNA transcripts. HTBI-primed first-round RT-PCR preceded second-round multiplex PCR. One entry per CDR3 protein results from TCRdb running MiXCR on the multiplex PCR reads. The table shows 1 million to 1.3 million distinct CDR3 sequences, with less than 45% occurring only once. Study-wide results and caveats: Most thyroid-expanded clonotypes exceeding 0.001 frequency were also found in blood. Discriminating ophthalmopathy from stable hyperthyroidism, a 13-signature model attained a sensitivity of about 88% and a specificity of around 83%.

V and J are TRBV10-3 and TRBJ1-1; the D call TRBD1 from the table was never checked on the DNA. The receptor was derived from an adult man with Graves' hyperthyroidism. Specimen: peripheral blood or thyroid tissue (not recorded which). The CDR3: CAISVGGGTEASF.